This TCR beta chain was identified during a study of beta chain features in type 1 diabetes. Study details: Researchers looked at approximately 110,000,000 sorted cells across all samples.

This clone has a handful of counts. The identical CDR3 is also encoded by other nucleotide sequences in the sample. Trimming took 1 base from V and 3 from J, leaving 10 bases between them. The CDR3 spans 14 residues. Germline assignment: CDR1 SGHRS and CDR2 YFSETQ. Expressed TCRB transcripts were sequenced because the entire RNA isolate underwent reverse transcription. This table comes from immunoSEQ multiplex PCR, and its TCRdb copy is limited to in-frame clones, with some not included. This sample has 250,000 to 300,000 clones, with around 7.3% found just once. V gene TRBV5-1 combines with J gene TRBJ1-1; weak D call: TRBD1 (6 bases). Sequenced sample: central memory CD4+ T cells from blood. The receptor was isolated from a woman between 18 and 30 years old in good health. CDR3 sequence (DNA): TGCGCCAGCAGCTTGACAGGGCGCGACACTGAAGCTTTCTTT. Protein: CASSLTGRDTEAFF.